This TCR beta chain was obtained from a study of T cell changes during pregnancy in multiple sclerosis. TCRdb keeps only in-frame clones here, not all; method: immunoSEQ multiplex PCR. This sample has tens of thousands of clones; about 93% occur once, and the top ten carry 1.2% to 1.5%. Germline CDR1 SGHRS, CDR2 YFSETQ. The CDR3 runs to 15 residues. The V gene lost 4 bases and the J gene lost 4 bases, with 17 bases spanning the gap. The rearrangement links TRBV5-1 to TRBJ1-2; D perhaps matches TRBD1 (5 bases). The source is a female donor in good health, enrolled as a control in a pregnancy study. Sample: peripheral blood, taken in the third trimester of pregnancy. The CDR3 loop reads CASSPIPGLTYGYTF. The CDR3 nucleotides are TGCGCCAGCAGCCCGATACCGGGACTAACCTATGGCTACACCTTC.